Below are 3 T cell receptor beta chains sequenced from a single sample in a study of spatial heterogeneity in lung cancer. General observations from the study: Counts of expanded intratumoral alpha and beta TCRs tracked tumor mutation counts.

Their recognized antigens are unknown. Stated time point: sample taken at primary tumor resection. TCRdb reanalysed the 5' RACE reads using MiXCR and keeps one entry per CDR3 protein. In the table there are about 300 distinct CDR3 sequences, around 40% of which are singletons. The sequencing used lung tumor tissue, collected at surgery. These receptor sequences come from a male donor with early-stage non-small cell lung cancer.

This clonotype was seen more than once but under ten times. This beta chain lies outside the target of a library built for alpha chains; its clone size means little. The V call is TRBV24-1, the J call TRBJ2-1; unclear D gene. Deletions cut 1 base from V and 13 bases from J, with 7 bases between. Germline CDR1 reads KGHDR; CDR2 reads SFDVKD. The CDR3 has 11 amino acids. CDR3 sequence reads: CATSDFDFQFF. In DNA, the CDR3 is TGTGCCACCAGTGATTTTGACTTCCAGTTCTTC.

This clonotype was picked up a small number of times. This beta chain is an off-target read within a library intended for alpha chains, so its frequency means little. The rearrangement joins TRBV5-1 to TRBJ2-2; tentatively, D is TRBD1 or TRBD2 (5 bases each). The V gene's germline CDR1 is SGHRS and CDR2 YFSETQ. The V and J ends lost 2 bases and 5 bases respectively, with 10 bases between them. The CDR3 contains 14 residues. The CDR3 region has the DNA TGCGCCAGCAGCTTTGGGGGTATTACCGGGGAGCTGTTTTTT. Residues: CASSFGGITGELFF.

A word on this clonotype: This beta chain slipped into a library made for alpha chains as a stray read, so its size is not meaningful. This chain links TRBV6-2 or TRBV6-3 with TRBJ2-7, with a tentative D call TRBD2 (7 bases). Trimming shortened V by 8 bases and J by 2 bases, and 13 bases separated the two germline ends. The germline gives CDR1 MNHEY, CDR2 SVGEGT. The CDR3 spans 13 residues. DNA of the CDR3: TGTGCCAGCTCGTTCGGGGGGCCCTACGAGCAGTACTTC. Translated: CASSFGGPYEQYF.